Detailed here is one TCR beta chain. Original processing notes: Reference gene primers were amplified, and this amplification served to estimate nucleated cell counts. Assay used: immunoSEQ multiplex PCR; TCRdb lists only in-frame clones, some missing. V and J calls and clone size come straight from that table; D and trimming were deduced from the DNA. The table has roughly 250,000 clones, 84% seen once. The entry originates in a study of blood T cell repertoires in COVID-19. Background on the study: PBMCs, B-cell-depleted T cells, or T cells provided the cDNA or gDNA that made up the material.

The sequence was collected from a woman aged 40 to 50 who had recovered from COVID-19. The material sequenced was peripheral blood.

DNA for the CDR3: TGTGCCAGTAGTCGGGGGATCGACTATGGCTACACCTTC. Its protein is CASSRGIDYGYTF. The chain employs TRBV19 and TRBJ1-2; maybe TRBD1 (5 bases). V shed 5 bases and J shed 3 bases, with 10 bases lying between them. Germline V CDR1 and CDR2: LNHDA, SQIVND (reference sequence). The CDR3 runs to 13 residues.